These 12 T cell receptor beta chains originate from one sample sequenced in a study of early T cells in non-severe SARS-CoV-2 infection. TCRdb re-called the 5' RACE reads with MiXCR, one entry per CDR3 protein. The data contain some 81,000 distinct CDR3 sequences, about 9.6% of them singletons. Sequencing input: whole blood. The receptors were sampled from an adult who was a healthcare worker with PCR-confirmed SARS-CoV-2 infection or an uninfected control (not recorded which).

This clonotype showed up many times. The chain couples TRBV6-1 to TRBJ2-3, with TRBD2 as a possible D gene (6 bases). Per the germline V gene, CDR1 is MNHNS and CDR2 is SASEGT. This CDR3 has 15 amino acids. Deletions cut 5 bases from V and 4 bases from J, with 16 bases between. CDR3 amino acids: CASSPSVERPDTQYF. CDR3 nucleotide sequence: TGTGCCAGCAGTCCTAGCGTGGAGCGCCCAGATACGCAGTATTTT.

Only a few counts were recorded for this clonotype. V gene TRBV7-9 combines with J gene TRBJ2-5, with D possibly TRBD2 on 6 matching bases. Trimming pared 5 bases from V and 5 bases from J, leaving 12 bases between. Germline values: CDR1 SEHNR, CDR2 FQNEAQ (reference sequence). The CDR3 has 13 residues. CDR3 in amino acids: CASSRGGLETQYF. The CDR3, as DNA: TGTGCCAGCAGCCGCGGAGGGTTGGAGACCCAGTACTTC.

Ten or more counts support this clonotype. The chain recombines TRBV28 with TRBJ2-5, with a tentative D call TRBD2 (6 bases). The V and J ends lost 3 bases and 1 base respectively, with 9 bases between them. This CDR3 has 14 residues. From germline, CDR1 is MDHEN and CDR2 SYDVKM. CDR3 amino acids: CASSFPGVQETQYF. The DNA for the CDR3 is TGTGCCAGCAGTTTCCCGGGGGTCCAAGAGACCCAGTACTTC.

This clonotype showed up many times. The V call is TRBV3-1, the J call TRBJ2-3; D call uncertain. The V gene's germline CDR1 is LGHDT and CDR2 YNNKEL (reference sequence). The CDR3 totals 14 residues. V shed 0 bases and J shed 4 bases, with 8 bases lying between them. The CDR3 nucleotides read TGTGCCAGCAGCCAAGAGGGTACCGCAGATACGCAGTATTTT. Amino acid sequence: CASSQEGTADTQYF.

This clonotype was counted only a few times. The chain links TRBV28 to TRBJ2-7; 11 nucleotides agree with TRBD2. The CDR3 is 16 residues long. The ends lost 5 bases at V and 2 bases at J; junction bases unmatched: 8. Germline CDR1 is MDHEN and CDR2 is SYDVKM. The DNA of the CDR3 is TGTGCCAGCAGTATGAAAATAGCGGGAGGGACCTACGAGCAGTACTTC. This codes for CASSMKIAGGTYEQYF.

The chain combines TRBV6-6 with TRBJ1-1; tentatively, D is TRBD1 (6 bases). Germline V gene data show CDR1 as MNHNY and CDR2 as SVGAGI (reference sequence). The length of the CDR3 is 10 residues. V gave up 10 bases and J gave up 12 bases, with 15 bases separating them. The CDR3, as DNA: TGTGCCACCTTACAGGGTCGGACTTTCTTT. It translates to CATLQGRTFF.

There are a few counts of this clonotype. The chain has TRBV3-1 and TRBJ1-3, with a possible D match to TRBD1 (6 bases). The germline V gene has CDR1 LGHDT and CDR2 YNNKEL (reference sequence). The CDR3 is 14 residues long. Trimming took 4 bases from V and 2 from J, leaving 9 bases between them. The DNA of the CDR3 is TGTGCCAGCAGCCCAGGGGTTCCTGGAAACACCATATATTTT. Amino acids: CASSPGVPGNTIYF. The variable domain in full, with the rest retrieved from reference TRBV3-1 and TRBJ1-3, is DTAVSQTPKYLVTQMGNDKSIKCEQNLGHDTMYWYKQDSKKFLKIMFSYNNKELIINETVPNRFSPKSPDKAHLNLHINSLELGDSAVYFCASSPGVPGNTIYFGEGSWLTVV.

The table lists this clonotype with many counts. The V and J genes are TRBV10-3 and TRBJ2-3; 9 nucleotides agree with TRBD2. Germline CDR1 and CDR2: ENHRY and SYGVKD. The CDR3 covers 16 residues. The junction had 6 bases not matched to a gene; V was cut back by 1 base and J by 4 bases. The CDR3 region is CAISELGAGGADTQYF. CDR3 nucleotide sequence: TGTGCCATCAGTGAGTTAGGAGCGGGAGGAGCAGATACGCAGTATTTT.

This rearrangement joins TRBV24-1 to TRBJ2-4; D might be TRBD2 (5 bases). V was cut by 4 bases and J by 7 bases, with 10 bases left in between. The germline CDR1 and CDR2 sequences are KGHDR and SFDVKD. The CDR3 has 13 amino acids. This chain's CDR3 is CATSDPGGNIQYF. The CDR3 coding sequence is TGTGCCACCAGTGACCCAGGCGGGAACATTCAGTACTTC.

This clonotype was detected only a few times. The chain combines TRBV18 with TRBJ2-7; either TRBD1 or TRBD2 may fit D (5 bases each). V lost 2 bases and J 3 bases, leaving 14 bases between the germline ends. CDR3 length: 15 amino acids. In germline, CDR1 is KGHSH, CDR2 LQKENI. DNA for the CDR3: TGTGCCAGCTCACCATGGGGGTTTTTTAACTACGAGCAGTACTTC. Its translation: CASSPWGFFNYEQYF.

This clonotype turned up a few times. This chain connects TRBV18 to TRBJ1-2, with a tentative D call TRBD1 (5 bases). The CDR3 is made up of 15 amino acids. CDR1 and CDR2 from the germline V gene are KGHSH and LQKENI. Trimming took 1 base from V and 6 from J, leaving 15 bases between them. The CDR3: CASSPQSAGKDGYTF. The CDR3, as DNA: TGTGCCAGCTCACCACAGTCGGCAGGGAAGGATGGCTACACCTTC.

This clonotype appeared many times. The chain carries TRBV7-2 and TRBJ2-3; D call uncertain. V lost 5 bases to trimming and J lost 3 bases, with 6 bases between them. CDR3 length equals 12 residues. Germline CDR1 SGHTA, CDR2 FQGNSA. In DNA form, the CDR3 reads TGTGCCAGCAGCCCGACTACAGATACGCAGTATTTT. It specifies CASSPTTDTQYF.